This TCR beta chain was recovered during a study of T cell responses to AZD1222 COVID-19 vaccine. Study-wide results and caveats: A mostly white British donor set with more females was recruited, and clonal diversity was possibly underestimated. Rises in breadth and depth of Spike-specific TCRs came after two AZD1222 doses.

Comment on this clone: Its antigen is as yet unknown.

Second-dose groups at about 4 or about 12 weeks were pooled. Measured with immunoSEQ multiplex PCR; TCRdb has only the in-frame clones, and not every one. The profile shows fewer than 150,000 clones, 70% to 90% of them singletons. The germline gives CDR1 SGHRS, CDR2 YFSETQ. CDR3 length: 16 amino acids. The trim removed 2 bases at V and 8 bases at J, leaving 11 bases unmatched. This receptor was obtained from an adult who received the AZD1222 COVID-19 vaccine. Here the sequenced sample was peripheral blood, taken 28 days after the second AZD1222 dose. The gene calls are TRBV5-1 and TRBJ2-1, with 9 bases fitting TRBD1. The DNA for the CDR3 is TGCGCCAGCAGCTTCGTTACGGGACAGGGACCCCATGAGCAGTTCTTC. Residues: CASSFVTGQGPHEQFF.